This entry concerns a single T cell receptor (beta chain). Its target is unknown. Using its own MiXCR run on the 5' RACE reads, TCRdb lists one record per CDR3 protein. The top ten clones hold roughly a sixth of a sample with 300,000 to 400,000 distinct CDR3 sequences, around 24% of them seen once. Per the germline V gene, CDR1 is MDHEN and CDR2 is SYDVKM. The CDR3 spans 13 residues. Trimming removed 7 bases at V and 4 bases at J, with 13 bases between. This record belongs to a study of CD8 T cells in ankylosing spondylitis. General study points: In peripheral blood, disease-linked CD8+ clones occurred at relatively low frequencies. Reports of some motif variants in reactive arthritis synovial fluid and blood predate this one. Fewer than ten highly homologous variants made up a TCR beta motif that seemed to typify ankylosing spondylitis blood. Matched synovial fluid from ankylosing spondylitis patients was reported to be enriched for disease-linked clones.

This clonotype was sampled from a male donor with ankylosing spondylitis. The chain is built from TRBV28 and TRBJ1-2; possible D gene TRBD1, 5 bases. The specimen sequenced was blood, either unsorted or a sorted T cell fraction (not recorded which). CDR3 protein: CASTTWGGYGYTF. The CDR3 DNA reads as TGTGCCAGCACCACGTGGGGGGGCTATGGCTACACCTTC.